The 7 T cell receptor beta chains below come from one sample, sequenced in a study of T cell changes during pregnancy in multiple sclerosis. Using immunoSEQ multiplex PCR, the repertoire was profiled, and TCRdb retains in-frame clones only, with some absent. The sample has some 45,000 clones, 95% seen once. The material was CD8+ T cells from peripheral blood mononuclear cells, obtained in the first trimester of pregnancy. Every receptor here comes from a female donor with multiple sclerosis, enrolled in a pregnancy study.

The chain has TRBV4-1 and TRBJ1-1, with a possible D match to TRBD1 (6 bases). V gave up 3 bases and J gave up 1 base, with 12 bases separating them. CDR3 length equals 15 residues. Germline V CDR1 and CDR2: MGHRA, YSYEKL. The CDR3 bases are TGCGCCAGCAGCCAGGTCATACAGGGGAACACTGAAGCTTTCTTT. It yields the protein CASSQVIQGNTEAFF.

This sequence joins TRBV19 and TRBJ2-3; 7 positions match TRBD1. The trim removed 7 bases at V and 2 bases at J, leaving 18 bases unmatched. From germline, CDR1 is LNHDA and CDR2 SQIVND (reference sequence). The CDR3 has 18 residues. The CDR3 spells CASTPRGPGQRPTDTQYF. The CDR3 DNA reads TGTGCCAGTACCCCCCGGGGCCCGGGACAGCGCCCCACAGATACGCAGTATTTT.

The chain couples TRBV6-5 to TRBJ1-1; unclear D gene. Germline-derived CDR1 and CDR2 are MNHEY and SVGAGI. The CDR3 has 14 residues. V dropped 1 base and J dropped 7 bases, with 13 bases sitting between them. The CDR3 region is CASSYYEAHDEAFF. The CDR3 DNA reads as TGTGCCAGCAGTTACTACGAGGCCCACGATGAAGCTTTCTTT.

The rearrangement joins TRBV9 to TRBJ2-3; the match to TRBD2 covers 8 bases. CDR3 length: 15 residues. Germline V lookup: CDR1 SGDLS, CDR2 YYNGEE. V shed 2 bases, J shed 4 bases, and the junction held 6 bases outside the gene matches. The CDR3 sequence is CASSVSGRRADTQYF. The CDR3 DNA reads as TGTGCCAGCAGCGTCAGCGGGAGAAGAGCAGATACGCAGTATTTT.

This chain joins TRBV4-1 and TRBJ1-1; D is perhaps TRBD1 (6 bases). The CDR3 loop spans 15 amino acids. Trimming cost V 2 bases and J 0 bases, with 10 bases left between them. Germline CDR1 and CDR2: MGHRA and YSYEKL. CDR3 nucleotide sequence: TGCGCCAGCAGCCAAAGTGACAGGTTGAACACTGAAGCTTTCTTT. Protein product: CASSQSDRLNTEAFF.

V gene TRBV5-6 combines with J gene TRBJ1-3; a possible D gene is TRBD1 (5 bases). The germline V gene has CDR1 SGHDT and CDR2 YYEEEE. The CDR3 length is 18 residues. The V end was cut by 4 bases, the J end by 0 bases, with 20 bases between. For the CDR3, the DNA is TGTGCCAGCAGCACGGGACTTGGACGGAGCGACTCTGGAAACACCATATATTTT. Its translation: CASSTGLGRSDSGNTIYF.

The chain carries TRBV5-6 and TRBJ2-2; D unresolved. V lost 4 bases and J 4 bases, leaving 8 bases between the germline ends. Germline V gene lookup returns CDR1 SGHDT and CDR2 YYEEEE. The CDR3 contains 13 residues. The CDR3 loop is CASSGGGTGELFF. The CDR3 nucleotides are TGTGCCAGCAGCGGCGGTGGCACCGGGGAGCTGTTTTTT.